The 15 T cell receptor beta chains below come from one sample, sequenced in a study of blood T cell repertoires in COVID-19. The assay was immunoSEQ multiplex PCR, and TCRdb's table has in-frame clones only and misses some. Of a few hundred thousand clones in the sample, about 79% are singletons; the top ten hold about 1.3%. The sequenced sample was PBMCs or T cells enriched from blood (not recorded which). These receptors all stem from a middle-aged woman with acute COVID-19.

This sequence joins TRBV7-9 and TRBJ1-1, with D unresolved. The CDR3 is made up of 14 amino acids. Trimming pared 4 bases from V and 1 base from J, leaving 10 bases between. CDR1 is SEHNR and CDR2 is FQNEAQ in the germline V gene (reference sequence). The CDR3 DNA follows: TGTGCCAGCAGCTCCGGGTCCCCGAACACTGAAGCTTTCTTT. Translation gives CASSSGSPNTEAFF.

The sample holds many counts of this clone. The chain has TRBV6-4 and TRBJ2-7, with 11 bases lining up with TRBD1. There are 14 residues in the CDR3. Per the germline V gene, CDR1 is MRHNA and CDR2 is SNTAGT. Germline trimming cut 7 bases from V and 6 bases from J; bases unmatched to any gene: 8. The CDR3 DNA follows: TGTGCCAGCACCTCGGGACAGGGGGATTGCGAGCAGTACTTC. As protein: CASTSGQGDCEQYF.

Turning to this clone: Additional DNA sequences in this sample encode the identical CDR3. This rearrangement joins TRBV27 to TRBJ1-1; D might be TRBD1 (6 bases). Germline CDR1 is MNHEY and CDR2 is SMNVEV (reference sequence). The V end was cut by 1 base, the J end by 5 bases, with 11 bases between. CDR3 length: 14 residues. CDR3 in DNA: TGTGCCAGCAGTTTATTAAGGGGGAGTACTGAAGCTTTCTTT. Translation: CASSLLRGSTEAFF.

The chain links TRBV30 to TRBJ2-1; D call uncertain. Germline-derived CDR1 and CDR2 are GTSNPN and SVGIG (reference sequence). CDR3 length: 17 residues. Trimming cost V 0 bases and J 8 bases, with 23 bases left between them. The CDR3: CAWSVGSLQPPRYEQFF. In DNA form, the CDR3 reads TGTGCCTGGAGTGTAGGCTCTCTCCAGCCCCCGAGGTATGAGCAGTTCTTC.

V gene TRBV11-2 combines with J gene TRBJ2-7; 8 bases map to TRBD1. This CDR3 has 17 residues. The V gene end was trimmed by 3 bases and the J gene end by 2 bases; junction bases not matched to a gene: 12. Looked up from germline, CDR1 is SGHAT and CDR2 is FQNNGV. DNA for the CDR3: TGTGCCAGCAGCTTCTCTACCGGACAGGGAATAACCTACGAGCAGTACTTC. Amino acid sequence: CASSFSTGQGITYEQYF.

This clone has a handful of counts. The rearrangement uses TRBV12-5 and TRBJ2-1; maybe TRBD1 (5 bases). There are 13 residues in the CDR3. Trimming shortened V by 3 bases and J by 6 bases, and 9 bases separated the two germline ends. Germline CDR1 is LGHNT and CDR2 is FRNRAP. The CDR3: CASGFQGINEQFF. CDR3 DNA sequence: TGTGCTAGTGGTTTCCAGGGTATCAATGAGCAGTTCTTC.

The CDR3 reads CASSGQGARTGELFF. As DNA, the CDR3 is TGTGCCAGCAGTGGGCAGGGGGCGAGGACCGGGGAGCTGTTTTTT. The chain couples TRBV2 to TRBJ2-2; TRBD1 agrees at 8 bases. This CDR3 has 15 amino acids. The V segment lost 4 bases and the J segment 5 bases; nucleotides outside the gene matches: 6. CDR1 and CDR2 (germline): SNHLY, FYNNEI.

This chain connects TRBV10-3 to TRBJ1-5; 7 bases fit TRBD1. J lost 4 bases, V lost 7 bases, and 4 bases had no gene match. This CDR3 spans 13 amino acids. From germline, CDR1 is ENHRY and CDR2 SYGVKD. CDR3 region: CAITGQLNQPQHF. The CDR3 coding sequence is TGTGCCATCACGGGACAGCTAAATCAGCCCCAGCATTTT.

This chain joins TRBV14 and TRBJ1-2; D possibly corresponds to TRBD1 (5 bases). This CDR3 spans 15 amino acids. V was pared by 4 bases and J by 6 bases, with 18 bases between. Germline lookup yields CDR1 SGHDN and CDR2 FVKESK. The CDR3 spells CASSRTQGYGNGYTF. CDR3 in DNA: TGTGCCAGCAGCCGTACGCAGGGATATGGGAATGGCTACACCTTC.

This clone was recorded only once. V gene TRBV3-1 (or the pseudogene TRBV3-2) combines with J gene TRBJ2-2, with 7 bases lining up with TRBD2. Losses at the gene ends were 4 bases for V and 5 bases for J; bases not matched to a gene: 7. The CDR3 consists of 15 residues. Germline lookup yields CDR1 LGHDT and CDR2 YNNKEL (reference sequence). CDR3 residues: CASSRGERGTGELFF. In nucleotides, the CDR3 is TGTGCCAGCAGCCGTGGAGAGCGGGGTACCGGGGAGCTGTTTTTT.

The genes are TRBV6-2 or TRBV6-3 and TRBJ2-3, with 11 nucleotides matching TRBD1. The CDR3 has 16 amino acids. Germline loops: CDR1 MNHEY, CDR2 SVGEGT. V shed 6 bases and J 2 bases; nucleotides not matched to a gene: 7. Here the CDR3 reads CASSPDRGPSTDTQYF. For the CDR3, the DNA is TGTGCCAGCAGCCCGGACAGGGGGCCCTCCACAGATACGCAGTATTTT.

The V and J genes are TRBV29-1 and TRBJ1-2, with D perhaps TRBD1 (5 bases). Germline CDR1 and CDR2: SQVTM and ANQGSEA. The CDR3 has 12 residues. Trimming left V 6 bases short and J 8 bases short, with 16 bases between. CDR3 region: CSVDSPSGGYTF. CDR3 DNA sequence: TGCAGCGTAGACAGCCCCTCAGGGGGCTACACCTTC. The full variable domain, with the rest looked up from reference TRBV29-1 and TRBJ1-2, is SAVISQKPSRDICQRGTSLTIQCQVDSQVTMMFWYRQQPGQSLTLIATANQGSEATYESGFVIDKFPISRPNLTFSTLTVSNMSPEDSSIYLCSVDSPSGGYTFGSGTRLTVV.

The J gene is TRBJ1-6, the V gene TRBV18, with TRBD1 matching over 8 bases. After removal of 5 bases from V and 10 bases from J, the junction contained 7 bases not matched to a gene. The CDR3 runs to 14 residues. The germline gives CDR1 KGHSH, CDR2 LQKENI. CDR3 coding DNA: TGTGCCAGCTCATTGGACAGGGTAGCCTCACCCCTCCACTTT. Protein product: CASSLDRVASPLHF. The variable domain in full, with the rest retrieved from reference TRBV18 and TRBJ1-6, is NAGVMQNPRHLVRRRGQEARLRCSPMKGHSHVYWYRQLPEEGLKFMVYLQKENIIDESGMPKERFSAEFPKEGPSILRIQQVVRGDSAAYFCASSLDRVASPLHFGNGTRLTVT.

The chain uses TRBV2 and TRBJ2-7, with a weak D call TRBD2 (5 bases). The CDR3 totals 15 residues. Germline CDR1 is SNHLY and CDR2 is FYNNEI. V was trimmed by 7 bases and J by 1 base, leaving 17 bases between them. CDR3 DNA sequence: TGTGCCAGCACTCCCCAGCTCCGAGGGTCCTACGAGCAGTACTTC. As protein: CASTPQLRGSYEQYF. The whole variable domain, filled in from reference TRBV2 and TRBJ2-7, reads EPEVTQTPSHQVTQMGQEVILRCVPISNHLYFYWYRQILGQKVEFLVSFYNNEISEKSEIFDDQFSVERPDGSNFTLKIRSTKLEDSAMYFCASTPQLRGSYEQYFGPGTRLTVT.

The chain couples TRBV2 to TRBJ2-1; weak D call: TRBD1 (5 bases). The CDR3 extends over 13 amino acids. CDR1 is SNHLY, CDR2 FYNNEI, per germline. Trimming took off 6 bases at V and 3 bases at J, with 9 bases between the two ends. The CDR3 spells CASRQQVYNEQFF. In nucleotides, the CDR3 is TGTGCCAGCAGACAACAGGTCTACAATGAGCAGTTCTTC.